The 8 T cell receptor beta chains given below trace back to one sample, sequenced in a study of OX40 agonist ivuxolimab in advanced cancers. Sequencing was performed with immunoSEQ multiplex PCR; in TCRdb, only in-frame clones are kept and a portion is missing. This table holds 45,000 to 50,000 clones, less than 85% found once. Specimen: CD4+ or CD8+ T cells sorted from blood, collected in a trial of the OX40 agonist ivuxolimab. The source is an adult with an advanced solid tumor such as melanoma, head and neck, liver or kidney cancer.

This sequence joins TRBV2 and TRBJ1-4; D gene ambiguous. Trimming pared 2 bases from V and 7 bases from J, leaving 5 bases between. The CDR3 is 12 residues long. CDR1 is SNHLY and CDR2 is FYNNEI in the germline V gene. The CDR3 nucleotides are TGTGCCAGCAGTGAATCAGGTGAAAAACTGTTTTTT. This translates into CASSESGEKLFF. The full variable domain, in which reference TRBV2 and TRBJ1-4 provide the parts outside the CDR3, is EPEVTQTPSHQVTQMGQEVILRCVPISNHLYFYWYRQILGQKVEFLVSFYNNEISEKSEIFDDQFSVERPDGSNFTLKIRSTKLEDSAMYFCASSESGEKLFFGSGTQLSVL.

J is TRBJ1-3 and V is TRBV28; no definite D call. The germline gives CDR1 MDHEN, CDR2 SYDVKM. The CDR3 sequence is 13 residues long. V lost 4 bases and J 0 bases, leaving 4 bases between the germline ends. CDR3 sequence (DNA): TGTGCCAGCAGTTATTTCTCTGGAAACACCATATATTTT. The encoded protein is CASSYFSGNTIYF.

This chain joins TRBV4-2 and TRBJ1-1; D is undetermined. CDR1 and CDR2 (germline): LGHNA, YNFKEQ. CDR3 length: 14 amino acids. The germline V and J ends were trimmed by 0 bases and 7 bases, with 12 bases remaining between them. The CDR3: CASSQEGEKYEAFF. DNA of the CDR3: TGTGCCAGCAGCCAAGAAGGAGAGAAATATGAAGCTTTCTTT.

This chain links TRBV4-1 with TRBJ1-6; TRBD1 aligns across 9 bases. V was pared by 0 bases and J by 10 bases, with 10 bases of the junction left unmatched. The CDR3 loop spans 17 amino acids. The germline V gene encodes CDR1 MGHRA and CDR2 YSYEKL. Here the CDR3 DNA reads TGCGCCAGCAGCCAAGATTCCCGGGGGACAGGGAAATCACCCCTCCACTTT. Residues: CASSQDSRGTGKSPLHF.

The V call is TRBV7-2, the J call TRBJ2-1; D uncertain. Trimming took 5 bases from V and 4 from J, leaving 6 bases between them. CDR3 length: 12 amino acids. Germline V gene lookup returns CDR1 SGHTA and CDR2 FQGNSA. The CDR3 nucleotides read TGTGCCAGCAGCCTTTCTTACAATGAGCAGTTCTTC. Its protein product is CASSLSYNEQFF.

This clone was counted once. The V and J genes are TRBV13 and TRBJ1-5, with D hard to call. The CDR3 has 13 amino acids. Per the germline V gene, CDR1 is PRHDT and CDR2 is FYEKMQ (reference sequence). V was clipped by 3 bases and J by 4 bases, with 7 bases between them. This CDR3 is CASSLQGNQPQHF. DNA for the CDR3: TGTGCCAGCAGCTTGCAAGGAAATCAGCCCCAGCATTTT.

The V gene is TRBV6-5, the J gene TRBJ1-5; D call uncertain. Germline loops: CDR1 MNHEY, CDR2 SVGAGI. The CDR3 has 14 residues. Trimming removed 0 bases from V and 0 bases from J, with 3 bases in between. CDR3 residues: CASSYSSSNQPQHF. In DNA form, the CDR3 reads TGTGCCAGCAGTTACTCGAGTAGCAATCAGCCCCAGCATTTT.

The chain couples TRBV7-5 to TRBJ1-2. TRBV7-5 is assigned pseudogene status. The CDR3 is 14 residues long. CDR3: CVRSLAAGGRGYTF. CDR3 bases: TGTGTCAGAAGCTTAGCCGCCGGGGGGCGCGGCTACACCTTC.